This is a list of T cell receptor beta chains from one sample in a study of T cell responses to AZD1222 COVID-19 vaccine. The table came from immunoSEQ multiplex PCR; TCRdb's copy has only in-frame clones and leaves some out. The repertoire consists of 95,000 to 100,000 clones, with more than 70% occurring once and the leading ten covering approximately 15%. The sample consisted of peripheral blood, taken 28 days after the second AZD1222 dose. These receptors were taken from an adult who received the AZD1222 COVID-19 vaccine. Each CDR3 is given with its conserved first and last residue. The D gene is left open where the match is weak. Not all rows give a size; the values are once, few, many and, for expanded clones, a class.

V: TRBV2
D: -
J: TRBJ1-2
size: -
DNA: TGTGCCAGCAGTGAAAATGTTGGGGATGGTGGCTACACCTTC
CDR3: CASSENVGDGGYTF

V: TRBV15
D: TRBD1
J: TRBJ2-3
size: -
DNA: TGTGCCACCAGCAGAGACAGGGGGCAGGGAGATACGCAGTATTTT
CDR3: CATSRDRGQGDTQYF

V: TRBV7-8
D: -
J: TRBJ2-1
size: -
DNA: TGTGCCAGCAGCGCCTCAGAGGGGGGAACAGAGCAGTTCTTC
CDR3: CASSASEGGTEQFF

V: TRBV30
D: TRBD1
J: TRBJ1-2
size: -
DNA: TGTGCCTGGAGAAAGAGAAGCGGACAGGGGGCACAAGGTTACGGCTACACCTTC
CDR3: CAWRKRSGQGAQGYGYTF

V: TRBV25-1
D: -
J: TRBJ2-5
size: -
DNA: TGTGCCAGCAGTTTTCCTAGCCTGGAGACCCAGTACTTC
CDR3: CASSFPSLETQYF

V: TRBV30
D: TRBD1
J: TRBJ1-2
size: -
DNA: TGTGCCTGGAGGGGACACAGGGGGTACTATGGCTACACCTTC
CDR3: CAWRGHRGYYGYTF

V: TRBV6-2/TRBV6-3
D: -
J: TRBJ1-1
size: -
DNA: TGTGCCAGCAGTAGGGAAGTGACTGAAGCTTTCTTT
CDR3: CASSREVTEAFF

V: TRBV19
D: -
J: TRBJ1-1
size: -
DNA: TGTGCCAGTAGTCACCGGGAGTTGAACACTGAAGCTTTCTTT
CDR3: CASSHRELNTEAFF

V: TRBV11-1
D: TRBD2
J: TRBJ2-2
size: -
DNA: TGTGCCAGCACTCAACTGGCGGGAGTCGCCGGGGAGCTGTTTTTT
CDR3: CASTQLAGVAGELFF

V: TRBV3-1/TRBV3-2
D: -
J: TRBJ1-2
size: medium-sized
DNA: TGTGCCAGCAGCTCAGGGAACAGCGGCTACACCTTC
CDR3: CASSSGNSGYTF

V: TRBV28
D: TRBD2
J: TRBJ2-2
size: -
DNA: TGTGCCGGGAGGGGCTGGAGCAGGACCGGGGAGCTGTTTTTT
CDR3: CAGRGWSRTGELFF

V: TRBV7-3
D: -
J: TRBJ2-6
size: -
DNA: TGTGCCAGCAGCCGAAATCGGGACTCAAATCCTGGGGCCAACGTCCTGACTTTC
CDR3: CASSRNRDSNPGANVLTF

V: TRBV15
D: TRBD1
J: TRBJ1-1
size: -
DNA: TGTGCCACCAGCGCACAGGGGCGGAACACTGAAGCTTTCTTT
CDR3: CATSAQGRNTEAFF

V: TRBV6-5
D: TRBD1
J: TRBJ2-2
size: -
DNA: TGTGCCAGCAGTTTGCAGGGGGCCTACACCGGGGAGCTGTTTTTT
CDR3: CASSLQGAYTGELFF

V: TRBV7-2
D: TRBD2
J: TRBJ2-3
size: -
DNA: TGTGCCAGCACCGGGACTAGCGGACGCACAGATACGCAGTATTTT
CDR3: CASTGTSGRTDTQYF

V: TRBV2
D: -
J: TRBJ2-2
size: -
DNA: TGTGCCAGCAGTGGTCTAAGGGGACCAGCCGGGGAGCTGTTTTTT
CDR3: CASSGLRGPAGELFF

V: TRBV6-6
D: -
J: TRBJ1-1
size: -
DNA: TGTGCCAGCAGCTCTACAGGGAACACTGAAGCTTTCTTT
CDR3: CASSSTGNTEAFF

V: TRBV19
D: -
J: TRBJ1-2
size: -
DNA: TGTGCCAGTACCGATTCTTATGGCGGGCCAAGAAATGGCTACACCTTC
CDR3: CASTDSYGGPRNGYTF

V: TRBV9
D: -
J: TRBJ1-2
size: once
DNA: TGTGCCAGCAGCGTTGATGGGGCTAACTATGGCTACACCTTC
CDR3: CASSVDGANYGYTF

V: TRBV10-3
D: TRBD1
J: TRBJ1-5
size: few
DNA: TGTGCCATCAGGGACAGGGTGGAACAGCCCCAGCATTTT
CDR3: CAIRDRVEQPQHF

V: TRBV28
D: -
J: TRBJ1-4
size: -
DNA: TGTGCCAGCAGTACTCAGCCGCTGGGACTGTTTTTT
CDR3: CASSTQPLGLFF

V: TRBV7-8
D: TRBD1
J: TRBJ1-5
size: -
DNA: TGTGCCAGCAGCCTCCGACAGGGGTCTGGCAATCAGCCCCAGCATTTT
CDR3: CASSLRQGSGNQPQHF

V: TRBV7-3
D: TRBD2
J: TRBJ2-1
size: -
DNA: TGTGCCAGCAGCTTAGGACTAGTGGGCTATGAGCAGTTCTTC
CDR3: CASSLGLVGYEQFF

V: TRBV3-1/TRBV3-2
D: -
J: TRBJ1-3
size: -
DNA: TGTGCCAGCAGCCGAGGGCCCCAGGGCGGAAACACCATATATTTT
CDR3: CASSRGPQGGNTIYF

V: TRBV3-1/TRBV3-2
D: -
J: TRBJ2-2
size: -
DNA: TGTGCCAGCAGCCCGACACCGAACACCGGGGAGCTGTTTTTT
CDR3: CASSPTPNTGELFF

V: TRBV18
D: -
J: TRBJ1-2
size: -
DNA: TGTGCCAGCTCACCAAGGACGGATGGCTACACCTTC
CDR3: CASSPRTDGYTF

V: TRBV3-1/TRBV3-2
D: TRBD1
J: TRBJ1-2
size: -
DNA: TGTGCCAGCAGCCAAGGTTGGGGGACAGTTAACTATGGCTACACCTTC
CDR3: CASSQGWGTVNYGYTF

V: TRBV10-1
D: -
J: TRBJ2-3
size: -
DNA: TGCGCCAGCAGTGATGGGGTTAGCACAGATACGCAGTATTTT
CDR3: CASSDGVSTDTQYF

V: TRBV2
D: -
J: TRBJ2-7
size: once
DNA: TGTGCCAGCAGGGCTCCGGGACAACGGCGCTACGAGCAGTACTTC
CDR3: CASRAPGQRRYEQYF

V: TRBV12-3/TRBV12-4
D: -
J: TRBJ2-1
size: -
DNA: TGTGCCAGCAGTCTAGCCCGGGACCAGCAGTTCTTC
CDR3: CASSLARDQQFF

V: TRBV14
D: -
J: TRBJ1-6
size: -
DNA: TGTGCCAGCAGCCAAGAAGGGCGGTACTATAATTCACCCCTCCACTTT
CDR3: CASSQEGRYYNSPLHF

V: TRBV10-3
D: TRBD1
J: TRBJ2-7
size: -
DNA: TGTGCCATCAGTGAGGGAACAGGGGGCTACGAGCAGTACTTC
CDR3: CAISEGTGGYEQYF

V: TRBV2
D: -
J: TRBJ1-5
size: -
DNA: TGTGCCAGCAGTGAAAACAGCAATCAGCCCCAGCATTTT
CDR3: CASSENSNQPQHF

V: TRBV14
D: -
J: TRBJ2-1
size: -
DNA: TGTGCCAGCAGCCAAGACCGTTATGAGCAGTTCTTC
CDR3: CASSQDRYEQFF

V: TRBV10-1
D: TRBD1
J: TRBJ2-5
size: -
DNA: TGCGCCAGCAGTGAGCAACCAGGACAGGGAGGAGAGACCCAGTACTTC
CDR3: CASSEQPGQGGETQYF

V: TRBV2
D: -
J: TRBJ2-3
size: -
DNA: TGTGCCAGCAGCCCTACACGGACAGCGCCACGTAGCACAGATACGCAGTATTTT
CDR3: CASSPTRTAPRSTDTQYF

V: TRBV27
D: -
J: TRBJ2-3
size: -
DNA: TGTGCCAGCAGTACGTGGGGGGGCACAGATACGCAGTATTTT
CDR3: CASSTWGGTDTQYF

V: TRBV27
D: -
J: TRBJ2-7
size: -
DNA: TGTGCCAGCAGTTTGGGAGGGGGCAACTACGAGCAGTACTTC
CDR3: CASSLGGGNYEQYF

V: TRBV3-1/TRBV3-2
D: -
J: TRBJ2-2
size: -
DNA: TGTGCCAGCAGCCAAGTAGGGGCCGGGGAGCTGTTTTTT
CDR3: CASSQVGAGELFF

V: TRBV5-1
D: TRBD1
J: TRBJ2-7
size: -
DNA: TGCGCCAGCAGCTCGAGACAGGGCCAGAGCTCCTACGAGCAGTACTTC
CDR3: CASSSRQGQSSYEQYF

V: TRBV15
D: -
J: TRBJ2-7
size: -
DNA: TGTGCCACCAGCAGAGCGGGTCGGGTAGGCGGATACGAGCAGTACTTC
CDR3: CATSRAGRVGGYEQYF

V: TRBV3-1/TRBV3-2
D: -
J: TRBJ2-1
size: -
DNA: TGTGCCAGCAGCCAACAAACTTCCACCCGGCAGTTCTTC
CDR3: CASSQQTSTRQFF

V: TRBV5-1
D: -
J: TRBJ1-1
size: -
DNA: TGCGCCAGCAGCTTGGTTGGTAGGGGCGAAGCTTTCTTT
CDR3: CASSLVGRGEAFF

V: TRBV28
D: TRBD2
J: TRBJ2-3
size: -
DNA: TGTGCCAGCAGTTCCCCAGATAGCGGGAGCCCACGGAATACGCAGTATTTT
CDR3: CASSSPDSGSPRNTQYF

V: TRBV6-5
D: -
J: TRBJ2-7
size: -
DNA: TGTGCCACCAATTTGAACCCGGTCGGCTACGAGCAGTACTTC
CDR3: CATNLNPVGYEQYF

V: TRBV6-5
D: -
J: TRBJ2-7
size: -
DNA: TGTGCCAGCAGTTACTCCGGGACATCCCCAACCTACGAGCAGTACTTC
CDR3: CASSYSGTSPTYEQYF

V: TRBV29-1
D: -
J: TRBJ2-7
size: once
DNA: TGCAGCGTTAGGGTGAGCTCCTACGAGCAGTACTTC
CDR3: CSVRVSSYEQYF

V: TRBV4-2
D: -
J: TRBJ1-1
size: -
DNA: TGTGCCAGCAGCCAAGAGGAGATCCTGAACACTGAAGCTTTCTTT
CDR3: CASSQEEILNTEAFF

V: TRBV5-1
D: -
J: TRBJ2-7
size: -
DNA: TGCGCCAGCTCTAGGGGCTACGAGCAGTACTTC
CDR3: CASSRGYEQYF

V: TRBV30
D: TRBD1
J: TRBJ1-6
size: -
DNA: TGTGCCTGGAATCAATCACCGGGACAGGGGGTTAATTCACCCCTCCACTTT
CDR3: CAWNQSPGQGVNSPLHF

V: TRBV6-2/TRBV6-3
D: TRBD2
J: TRBJ2-1
size: -
DNA: TGTGCCAGCAGTTACGGGTGGGAGGGCTATGAGCAGTTCTTC
CDR3: CASSYGWEGYEQFF

V: TRBV11-2
D: TRBD2
J: TRBJ2-1
size: -
DNA: TGTGCCAGCAGCATTAGCGGGAGCCCCTACAATGAGCAGTTCTTC
CDR3: CASSISGSPYNEQFF

V: TRBV5-1
D: TRBD2
J: TRBJ2-3
size: -
DNA: TGCGCCAGCCGAGTGACTAGCGGGAGGGTAGATACGCAGTATTTT
CDR3: CASRVTSGRVDTQYF

V: TRBV9
D: -
J: TRBJ1-2
size: -
DNA: TGTGCCAGCACTTTCCAGACTATAAGTGATGGCTACACCTTC
CDR3: CASTFQTISDGYTF

V: TRBV28
D: -
J: TRBJ1-5
size: -
DNA: TGTGCCAGCGGGGGGGGCTTGCAGCCCCAGCATTTT
CDR3: CASGGGLQPQHF

V: TRBV11-1
D: TRBD2
J: TRBJ2-7
size: -
DNA: TGTGCCAGCAGCCGGAGGGCGGGAGGGCCCTACGAGCAGTACTTC
CDR3: CASSRRAGGPYEQYF

V: TRBV19
D: -
J: TRBJ2-3
size: -
DNA: TGTGCCAGTAGTGCCCGAGCCAGGGAAGCCACAGATACGCAGTATTTT
CDR3: CASSARAREATDTQYF

V: TRBV5-1
D: TRBD2
J: TRBJ2-2
size: few
DNA: TGCGCCAGCAGCGGACTAGCGGGAGGAGGCACCGGGGAGCTGTTTTTT
CDR3: CASSGLAGGGTGELFF

V: TRBV4-2
D: TRBD1
J: TRBJ1-6
size: -
DNA: TGTGCCAGCAGCCAGAGGGAACAGGGGAATTCACCCCTCCACTTT
CDR3: CASSQREQGNSPLHF